Listed here is a single T cell receptor (beta chain). Method: immunoSEQ multiplex PCR; TCRdb's copy keeps in-frame clones and lacks some. The sample consists of 61,000 or so clones, 93% of them appearing once. This sample was taken from a study of T cell changes during pregnancy in multiple sclerosis. After removal of 4 bases from V and 6 bases from J, the junction contained 15 bases not matched to a gene. The CDR3 consists of 17 residues. Germline CDR1 and CDR2: SGHDN and FVKESK. The chain is built from TRBV14 and TRBJ2-1; 7 bases are shared with TRBD2. This TCR was recovered from a female donor with multiple sclerosis, enrolled in a pregnancy study. The material was CD4+ T cells from peripheral blood mononuclear cells, obtained before pregnancy. The CDR3 sequence: CASSRIRGSGAPNEQFF. In nucleotides, the CDR3 is TGTGCCAGCAGCCGTATCCGGGGCAGCGGGGCCCCCAATGAGCAGTTCTTC.